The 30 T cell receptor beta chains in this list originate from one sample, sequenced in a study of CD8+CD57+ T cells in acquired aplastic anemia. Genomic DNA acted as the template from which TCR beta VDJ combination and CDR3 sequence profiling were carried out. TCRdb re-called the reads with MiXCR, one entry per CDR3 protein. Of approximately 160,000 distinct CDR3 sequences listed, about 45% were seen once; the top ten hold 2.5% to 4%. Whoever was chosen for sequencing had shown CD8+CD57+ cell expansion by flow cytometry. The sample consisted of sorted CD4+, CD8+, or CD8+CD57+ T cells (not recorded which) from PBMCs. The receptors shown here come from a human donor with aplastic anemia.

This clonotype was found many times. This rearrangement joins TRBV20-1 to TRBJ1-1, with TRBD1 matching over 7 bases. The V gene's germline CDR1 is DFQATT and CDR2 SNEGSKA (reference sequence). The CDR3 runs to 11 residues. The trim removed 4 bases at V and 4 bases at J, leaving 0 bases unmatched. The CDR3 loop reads CSATGGTEAFF. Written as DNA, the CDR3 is TGCAGTGCTACAGGGGGCACTGAAGCTTTCTTT.

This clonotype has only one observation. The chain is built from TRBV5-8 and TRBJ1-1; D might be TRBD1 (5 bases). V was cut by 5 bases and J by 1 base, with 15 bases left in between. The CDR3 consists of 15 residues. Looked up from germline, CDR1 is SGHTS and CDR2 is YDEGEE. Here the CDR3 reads CASREGRLGNTEAFF. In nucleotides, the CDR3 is TGTGCCAGCAGGGAGGGACGCCTGGGGAACACTGAAGCTTTCTTT. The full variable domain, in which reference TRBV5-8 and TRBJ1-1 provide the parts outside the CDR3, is EAGVTQSPTHLIKTRGQQATLRCSPISGHTSVYWYQQALGLGLQFLLWYDEGEERNRGNFPPRFSGRQFPNYSSELNVNALELEDSALYLCASREGRLGNTEAFFGQGTRLTVV.

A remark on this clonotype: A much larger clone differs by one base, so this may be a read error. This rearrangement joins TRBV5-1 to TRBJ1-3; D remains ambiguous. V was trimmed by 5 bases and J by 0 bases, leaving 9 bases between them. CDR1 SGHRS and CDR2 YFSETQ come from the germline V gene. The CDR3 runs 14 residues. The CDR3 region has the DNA TGCGCCAGCAGGGTAAGCGGCTCTGGAAACACCATATATTTT. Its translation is CASRVSGSGNTIYF.

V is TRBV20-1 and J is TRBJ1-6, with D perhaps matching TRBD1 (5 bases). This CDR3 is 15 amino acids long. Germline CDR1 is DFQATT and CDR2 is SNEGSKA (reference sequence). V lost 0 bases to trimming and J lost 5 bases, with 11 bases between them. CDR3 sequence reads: CSARDHGTDNSPLHF. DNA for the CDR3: TGCAGTGCTAGAGATCACGGGACGGATAATTCACCCCTCCACTTT.

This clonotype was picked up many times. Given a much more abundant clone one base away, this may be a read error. The CDR3 sequence: CAINRGNAEAFF. The CDR3 nucleotides are TGTGCCATCAATAGAGGGAACGCTGAAGCTTTCTTT. J is TRBJ1-1 and V is TRBV10-3; D is uncertain. The germline V gene encodes CDR1 ENHRY and CDR2 SYGVKD. The CDR3 consists of 12 residues.

CDR3 protein: CASQGQGGETQYF. In DNA form, the CDR3 reads TGTGCCAGTCAGGGGCAGGGAGGAGAGACCCAGTACTTC. The V and J genes are TRBV19 and TRBJ2-5; tentatively, D is TRBD1 or TRBD2 (6 bases each). Trimming pared 8 bases from V and 4 bases from J, leaving 14 bases between. The CDR3 runs 13 residues. The V gene's germline CDR1 is LNHDA and CDR2 SQIVND (reference sequence). The whole variable domain, remainder taken from reference TRBV19 and TRBJ2-5, is DGGITQSPKYLFRKEGQNVTLSCEQNLNHDAMYWYRQDPGQGLRLIYYSQIVNDFQKGDIAEGYSVSREKKESFPLTVTSAQKNPTAFYLCASQGQGGETQYFGPGTRLLVL.

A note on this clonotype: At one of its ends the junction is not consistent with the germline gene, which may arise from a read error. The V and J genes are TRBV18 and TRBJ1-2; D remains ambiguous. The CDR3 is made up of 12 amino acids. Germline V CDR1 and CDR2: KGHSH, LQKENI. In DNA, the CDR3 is TGTGCCAGCTCACCACAGACCTATGACTACACCTTC. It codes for CASSPQTYDYTF.

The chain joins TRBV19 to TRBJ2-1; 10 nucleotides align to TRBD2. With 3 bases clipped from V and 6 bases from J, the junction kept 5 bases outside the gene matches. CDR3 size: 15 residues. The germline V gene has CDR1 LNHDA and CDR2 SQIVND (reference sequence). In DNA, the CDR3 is TGTGCCAGTAGTATGTCTAGCGGGAGAATCAATGAGCAGTTCTTC. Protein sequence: CASSMSSGRINEQFF.

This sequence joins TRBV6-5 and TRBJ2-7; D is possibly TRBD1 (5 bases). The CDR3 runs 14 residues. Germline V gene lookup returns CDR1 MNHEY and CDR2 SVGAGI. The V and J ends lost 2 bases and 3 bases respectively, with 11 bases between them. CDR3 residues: CASSYRGRNYEQYF. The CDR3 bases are TGTGCCAGCAGTTACAGGGGCCGCAACTACGAGCAGTACTTC.

The CDR3 DNA follows: TGTGCCAGCAGCTTATTGGACAGCGCCTACGAGCAGTACGTC. Amino acids: CASSLLDSAYEQYV. The chain joins TRBV7-9 to TRBJ2-7; D possibly corresponds to TRBD1 (6 bases). The CDR3 has 14 residues. Germline lookup yields CDR1 SEHNR and CDR2 FQNEAQ (reference sequence). Trimming removed 2 bases at V and 2 bases at J, with 10 bases between.

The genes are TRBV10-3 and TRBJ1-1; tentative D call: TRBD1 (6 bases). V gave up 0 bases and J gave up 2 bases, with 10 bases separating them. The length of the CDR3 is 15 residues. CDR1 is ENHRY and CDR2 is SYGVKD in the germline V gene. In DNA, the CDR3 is TGTGCCATCAGTGAGTCGGGGGGCCACAACACTGAAGCTTTCTTT. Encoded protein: CAISESGGHNTEAFF.

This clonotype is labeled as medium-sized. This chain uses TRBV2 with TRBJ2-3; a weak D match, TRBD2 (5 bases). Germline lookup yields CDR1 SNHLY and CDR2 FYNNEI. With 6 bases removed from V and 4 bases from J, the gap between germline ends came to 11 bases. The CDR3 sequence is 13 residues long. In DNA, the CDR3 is TGTGCCAGCAGGGAGGCGGGCCCAGATACGCAGTATTTT. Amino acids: CASREAGPDTQYF.

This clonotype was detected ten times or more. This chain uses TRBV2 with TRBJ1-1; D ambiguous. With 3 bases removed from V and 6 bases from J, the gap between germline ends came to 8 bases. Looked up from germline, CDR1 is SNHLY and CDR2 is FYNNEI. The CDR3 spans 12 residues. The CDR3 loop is CASSEGFSEAFF. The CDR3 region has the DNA TGTGCCAGCAGTGAGGGATTCTCTGAAGCTTTCTTT.

CDR3 protein: CASSQELTSQETQYF. For the CDR3, the DNA is TGTGCCAGCAGCCAAGAACTCACCAGCCAAGAGACCCAGTACTTC. This chain joins TRBV3-1 and TRBJ2-5; unclear D gene. Germline values: CDR1 LGHDT, CDR2 YNNKEL (reference sequence). The CDR3 length is 15 residues. Trimming took 0 bases from V and 1 from J, leaving 9 bases between them.

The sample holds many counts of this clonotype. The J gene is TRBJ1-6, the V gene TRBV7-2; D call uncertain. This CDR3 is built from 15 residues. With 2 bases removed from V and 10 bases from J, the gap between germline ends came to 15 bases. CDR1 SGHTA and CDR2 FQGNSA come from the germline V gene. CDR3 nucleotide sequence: TGTGCCAGCAGCTTAATGAGCAGAGGAGAATCACCCCTCCACTTT. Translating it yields CASSLMSRGESPLHF.

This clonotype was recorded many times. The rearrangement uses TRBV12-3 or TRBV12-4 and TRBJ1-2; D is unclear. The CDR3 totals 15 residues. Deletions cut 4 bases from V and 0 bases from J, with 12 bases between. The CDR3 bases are TGTGCCAGCAGTTCCTACCTTGATCCTAACTATGGCTACACCTTC. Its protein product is CASSSYLDPNYGYTF.

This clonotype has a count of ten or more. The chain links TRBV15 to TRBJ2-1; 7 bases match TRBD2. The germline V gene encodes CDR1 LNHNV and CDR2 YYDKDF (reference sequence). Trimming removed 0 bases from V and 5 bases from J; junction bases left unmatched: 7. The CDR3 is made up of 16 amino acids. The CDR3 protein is CATSRDMGGRHNEQFF. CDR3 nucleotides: TGTGCCACCAGCAGAGATATGGGGGGGAGGCACAATGAGCAGTTCTTC.

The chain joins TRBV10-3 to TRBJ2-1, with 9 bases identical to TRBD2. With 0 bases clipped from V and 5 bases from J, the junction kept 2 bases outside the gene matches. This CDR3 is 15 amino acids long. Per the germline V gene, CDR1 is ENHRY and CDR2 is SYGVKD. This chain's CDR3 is CAISESTSGDNEQFF. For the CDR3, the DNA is TGTGCCATCAGTGAGTCGACTAGCGGAGACAATGAGCAGTTCTTC.

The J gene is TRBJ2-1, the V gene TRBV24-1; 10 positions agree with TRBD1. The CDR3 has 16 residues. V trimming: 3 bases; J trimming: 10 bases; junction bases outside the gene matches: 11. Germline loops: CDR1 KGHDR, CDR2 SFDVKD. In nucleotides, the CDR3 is TGTGCCACCAGTGATACGGGGACAGGGGTCACCGGGGAGCAGTTCTTC. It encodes CATSDTGTGVTGEQFF.

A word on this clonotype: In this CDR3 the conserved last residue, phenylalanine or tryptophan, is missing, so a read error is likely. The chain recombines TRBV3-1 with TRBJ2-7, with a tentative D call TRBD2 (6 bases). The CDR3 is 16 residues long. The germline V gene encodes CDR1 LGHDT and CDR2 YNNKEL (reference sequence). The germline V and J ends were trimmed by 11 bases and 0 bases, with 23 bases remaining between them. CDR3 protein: CAATRTEGTSSYEQYA. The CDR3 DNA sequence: TGTGCCGCGACCCGAACGGAGGGGACCAGCTCCTACGAGCAGTACGCC.

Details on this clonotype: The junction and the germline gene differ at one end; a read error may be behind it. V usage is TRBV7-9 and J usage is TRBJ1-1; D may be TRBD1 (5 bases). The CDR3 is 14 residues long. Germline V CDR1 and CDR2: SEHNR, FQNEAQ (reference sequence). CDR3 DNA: TGTGCCAGCAGCTTGGGTACTGAGGGGACTGAAACTTTCTTT. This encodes CASSLGTEGTETFF.

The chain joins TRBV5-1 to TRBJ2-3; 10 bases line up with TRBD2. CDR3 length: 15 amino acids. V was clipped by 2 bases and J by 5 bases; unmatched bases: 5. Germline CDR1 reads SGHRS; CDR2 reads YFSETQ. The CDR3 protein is CASSLLAGQGDTQYF. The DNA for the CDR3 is TGCGCCAGCAGCTTACTAGCGGGGCAGGGAGATACGCAGTATTTT.

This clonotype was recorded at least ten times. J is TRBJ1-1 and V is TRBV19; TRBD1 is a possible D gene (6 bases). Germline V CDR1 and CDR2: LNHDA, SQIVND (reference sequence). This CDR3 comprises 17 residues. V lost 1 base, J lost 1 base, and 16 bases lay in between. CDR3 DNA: TGTGCCAGTAGTATAGCAGGGCCCACAGGGACGAACACTGAAGCTTTCTTT. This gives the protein CASSIAGPTGTNTEAFF.

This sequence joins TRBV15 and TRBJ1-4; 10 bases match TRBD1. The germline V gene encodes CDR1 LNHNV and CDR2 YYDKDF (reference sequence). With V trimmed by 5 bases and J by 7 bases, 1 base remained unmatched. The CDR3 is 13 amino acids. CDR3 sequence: CATSGDRGEKLFF. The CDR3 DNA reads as TGTGCCACCAGCGGGGACAGGGGTGAAAAACTGTTTTTT.

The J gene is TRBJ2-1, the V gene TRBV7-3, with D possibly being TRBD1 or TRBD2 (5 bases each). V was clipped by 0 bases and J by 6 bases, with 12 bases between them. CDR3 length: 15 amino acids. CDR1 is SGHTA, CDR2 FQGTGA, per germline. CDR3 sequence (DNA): TGTGCCAGCAGCTTAACTGGGGGAAAAGGCAATGAGCAGTTCTTC. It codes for CASSLTGGKGNEQFF.

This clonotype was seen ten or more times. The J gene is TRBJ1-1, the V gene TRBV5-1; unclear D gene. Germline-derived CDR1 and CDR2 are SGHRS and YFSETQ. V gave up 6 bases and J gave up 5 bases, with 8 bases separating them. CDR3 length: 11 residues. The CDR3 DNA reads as TGCGCCAGCAAGAGGGAAACTGAAGCTTTCTTT. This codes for CASKRETEAFF.

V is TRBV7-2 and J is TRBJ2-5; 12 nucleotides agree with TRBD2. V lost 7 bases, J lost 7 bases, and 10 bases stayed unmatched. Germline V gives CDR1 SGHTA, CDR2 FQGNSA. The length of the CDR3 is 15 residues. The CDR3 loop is CASTSSGGVGRTQYF. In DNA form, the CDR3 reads TGTGCCAGCACCTCTAGCGGGGGGGTTGGTCGGACCCAGTACTTC.

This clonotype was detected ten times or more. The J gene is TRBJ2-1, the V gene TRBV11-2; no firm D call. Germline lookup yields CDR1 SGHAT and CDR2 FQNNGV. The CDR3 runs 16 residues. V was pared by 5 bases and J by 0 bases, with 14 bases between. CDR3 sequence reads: CASSPNTRSSYNEQFF. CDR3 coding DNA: TGTGCCAGCAGCCCAAATACAAGGAGCTCCTACAATGAGCAGTTCTTC.

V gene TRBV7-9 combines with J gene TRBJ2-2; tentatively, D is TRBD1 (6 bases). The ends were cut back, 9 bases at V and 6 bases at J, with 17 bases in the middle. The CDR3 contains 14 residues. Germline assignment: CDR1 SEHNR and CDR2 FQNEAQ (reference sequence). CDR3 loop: CASSPSGVAGELFF. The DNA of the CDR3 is TGTGCCAGTAGCCCCTCAGGGGTCGCCGGGGAGCTGTTTTTT.

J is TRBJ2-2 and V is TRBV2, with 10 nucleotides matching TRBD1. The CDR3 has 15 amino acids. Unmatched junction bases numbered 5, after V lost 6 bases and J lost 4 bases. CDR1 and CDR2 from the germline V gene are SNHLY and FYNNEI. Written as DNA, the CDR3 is TGTGCCAGCAGATCGGACAGGGGGGGCACCGGGGAGCTGTTTTTT. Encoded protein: CASRSDRGGTGELFF.